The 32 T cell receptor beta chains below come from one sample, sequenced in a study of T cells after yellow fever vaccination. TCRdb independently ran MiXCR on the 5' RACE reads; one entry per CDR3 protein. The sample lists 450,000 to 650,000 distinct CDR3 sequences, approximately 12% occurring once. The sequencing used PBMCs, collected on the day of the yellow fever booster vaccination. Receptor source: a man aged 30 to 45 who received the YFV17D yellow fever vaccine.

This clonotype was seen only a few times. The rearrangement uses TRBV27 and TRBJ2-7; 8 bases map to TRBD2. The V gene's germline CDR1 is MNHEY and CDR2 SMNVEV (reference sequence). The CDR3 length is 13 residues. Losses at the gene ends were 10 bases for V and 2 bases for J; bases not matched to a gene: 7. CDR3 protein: CAIRGTRPYEQYF. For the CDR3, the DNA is TGTGCCATCCGCGGGACTAGACCCTACGAGCAGTACTTC.

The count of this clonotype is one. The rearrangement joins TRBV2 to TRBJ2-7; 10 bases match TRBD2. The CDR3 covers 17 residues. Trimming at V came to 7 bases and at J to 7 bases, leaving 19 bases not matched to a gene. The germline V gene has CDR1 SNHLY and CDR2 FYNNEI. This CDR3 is CASNLGGSGRAGWEQYF. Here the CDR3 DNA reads TGTGCCAGCAATCTGGGAGGCAGCGGGAGGGCCGGATGGGAGCAGTACTTC.

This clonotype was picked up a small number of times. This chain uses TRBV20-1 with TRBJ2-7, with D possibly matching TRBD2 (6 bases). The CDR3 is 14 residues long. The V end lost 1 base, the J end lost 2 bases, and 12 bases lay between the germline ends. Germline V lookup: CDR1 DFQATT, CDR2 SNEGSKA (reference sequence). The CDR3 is CSARVASATYEQYF. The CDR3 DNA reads TGCAGTGCTAGAGTCGCTAGCGCCACCTACGAGCAGTACTTC.

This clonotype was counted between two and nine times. The CDR3 loop is CASSLRIYGYTF. CDR3 coding DNA: TGTGCCAGCAGTTTACGGATCTATGGCTACACCTTC. This chain connects TRBV28 to TRBJ1-2; unclear D gene. This CDR3 contains 12 residues. Trimming cost V 2 bases and J 4 bases, with 5 bases left between them. Germline CDR1 and CDR2: MDHEN and SYDVKM.

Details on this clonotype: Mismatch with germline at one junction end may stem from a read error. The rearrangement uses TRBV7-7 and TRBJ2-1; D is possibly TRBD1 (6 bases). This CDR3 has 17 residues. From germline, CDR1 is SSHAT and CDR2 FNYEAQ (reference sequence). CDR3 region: CASSLALGQSLYNEQFF. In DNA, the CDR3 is TGTGCTAGCAGCTTAGCTCTGGGACAAAGCCTATACAATGAGCAGTTCTTC.

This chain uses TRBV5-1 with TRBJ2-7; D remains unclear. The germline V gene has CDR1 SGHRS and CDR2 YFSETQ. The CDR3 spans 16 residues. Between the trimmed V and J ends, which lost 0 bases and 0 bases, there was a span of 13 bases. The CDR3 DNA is TGCGCCAGCAGCTTGGCACAACACCAGCGCTCCTACGAGCAGTACTTC. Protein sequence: CASSLAQHQRSYEQYF.

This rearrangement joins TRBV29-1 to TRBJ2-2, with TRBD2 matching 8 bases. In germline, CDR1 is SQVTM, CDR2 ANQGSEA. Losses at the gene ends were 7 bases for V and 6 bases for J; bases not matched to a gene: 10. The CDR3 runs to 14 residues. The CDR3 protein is CSAYGGGSAGELFF. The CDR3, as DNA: TGCAGCGCCTACGGGGGGGGAAGCGCCGGGGAGCTGTTTTTT.

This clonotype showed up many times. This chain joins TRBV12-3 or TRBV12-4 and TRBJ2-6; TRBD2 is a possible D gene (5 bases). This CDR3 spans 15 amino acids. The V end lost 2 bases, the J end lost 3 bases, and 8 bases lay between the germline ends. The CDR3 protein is CASSLSGVGANVLTF. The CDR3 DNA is TGTGCCAGCAGTTTATCCGGGGTTGGGGCCAACGTCCTGACTTTC.

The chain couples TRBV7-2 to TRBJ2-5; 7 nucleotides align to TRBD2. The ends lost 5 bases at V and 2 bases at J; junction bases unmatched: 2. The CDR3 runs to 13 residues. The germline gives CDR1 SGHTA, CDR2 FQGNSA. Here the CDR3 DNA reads TGTGCCAGCAGCGGGAGGGTTCAAGAGACCCAGTACTTC. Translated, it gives CASSGRVQETQYF.

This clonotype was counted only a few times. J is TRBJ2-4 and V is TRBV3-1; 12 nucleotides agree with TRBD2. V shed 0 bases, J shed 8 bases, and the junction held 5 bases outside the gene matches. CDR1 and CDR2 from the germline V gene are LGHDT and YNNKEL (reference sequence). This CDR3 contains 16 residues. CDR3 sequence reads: CASSQELTSGSYIQYF. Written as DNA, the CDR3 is TGTGCCAGCAGCCAAGAATTGACTAGCGGGAGTTACATTCAGTACTTC.

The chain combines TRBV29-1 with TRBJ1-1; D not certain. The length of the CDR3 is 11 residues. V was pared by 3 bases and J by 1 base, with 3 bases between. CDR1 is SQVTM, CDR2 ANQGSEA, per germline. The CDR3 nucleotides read TGCAGCGTTGAGGAGAACACTGAAGCTTTCTTT. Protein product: CSVEENTEAFF.

Written as DNA, the CDR3 is TGTGCCAGCAAGGGGCGGGAAAGCTCCTACAATGAGCAGTTCTTC. This codes for CASKGRESSYNEQFF. V is TRBV7-9 and J is TRBJ2-1; D perhaps matches TRBD2 (6 bases). V was pared by 7 bases and J by 0 bases, with 13 bases between. This CDR3 contains 15 residues. CDR1 and CDR2 from the germline V gene are SEHNR and FQNEAQ (reference sequence).

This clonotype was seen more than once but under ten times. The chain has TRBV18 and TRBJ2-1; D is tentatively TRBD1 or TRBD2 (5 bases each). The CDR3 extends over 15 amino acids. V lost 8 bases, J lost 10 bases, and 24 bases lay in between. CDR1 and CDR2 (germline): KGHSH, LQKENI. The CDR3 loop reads CASTPPAPGAGEQFF. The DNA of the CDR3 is TGTGCCAGCACCCCACCAGCACCCGGGGCTGGGGAGCAGTTCTTC.

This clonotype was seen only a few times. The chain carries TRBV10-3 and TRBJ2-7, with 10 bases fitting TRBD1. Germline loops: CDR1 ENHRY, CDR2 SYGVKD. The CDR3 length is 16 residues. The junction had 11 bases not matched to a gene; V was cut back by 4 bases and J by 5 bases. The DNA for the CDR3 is TGTGCCATCAGTGCCCCCGGGACAGGGGTCGCCCACGAGCAGTACTTC. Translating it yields CAISAPGTGVAHEQYF.

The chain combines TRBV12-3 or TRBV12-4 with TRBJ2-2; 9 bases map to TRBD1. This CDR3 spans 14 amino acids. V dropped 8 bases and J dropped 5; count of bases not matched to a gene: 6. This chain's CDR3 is CASYFGTGTGELFF. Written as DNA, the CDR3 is TGTGCCAGCTATTTTGGGACAGGGACCGGGGAGCTGTTTTTT.

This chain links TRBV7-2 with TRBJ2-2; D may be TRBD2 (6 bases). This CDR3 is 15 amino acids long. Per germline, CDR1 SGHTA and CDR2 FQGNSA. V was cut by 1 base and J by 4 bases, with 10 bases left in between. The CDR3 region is CASSLELGGTGELFF. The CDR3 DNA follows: TGTGCCAGCAGCTTAGAGCTGGGGGGCACCGGGGAGCTGTTTTTT. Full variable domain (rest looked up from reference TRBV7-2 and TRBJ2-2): GAGVSQSPSNKVTEKGKDVELRCDPISGHTALYWYRQSLGQGLEFLIYFQGNSAPDKSGLPSDRFSAERTGGSVSTLTIQRTQQEDSAVYLCASSLELGGTGELFFGEGSRLTVL.

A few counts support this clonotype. The CDR3, as DNA: TGTGCCAGCAGTTTCGGAGAGGGCGAGCAGTACTTC. The encoded protein is CASSFGEGEQYF. V and J are TRBV6-6 and TRBJ2-7, with a possible D match to TRBD2 (5 bases). CDR1 is MNHNY and CDR2 is SVGAGI in the germline V gene (reference sequence). The V end was cut by 4 bases, the J end by 6 bases, with 10 bases between. The CDR3 runs 12 residues.

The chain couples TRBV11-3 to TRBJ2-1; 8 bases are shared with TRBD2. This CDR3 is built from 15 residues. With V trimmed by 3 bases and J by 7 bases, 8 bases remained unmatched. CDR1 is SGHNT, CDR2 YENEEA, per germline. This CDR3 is CASSFSGGPGNEQFF. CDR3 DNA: TGTGCCAGCAGCTTCTCGGGAGGGCCAGGGAATGAGCAGTTCTTC.

In DNA, the CDR3 is TGCAGCGTTGCCCATGGACTAGCGGGAGCTGAGCAGTACTTC. Encoded protein: CSVAHGLAGAEQYF. This chain connects TRBV29-1 to TRBJ2-7, with 13 positions matching TRBD2. The CDR3 spans 14 residues. The V and J ends lost 4 bases and 7 bases, in that order; junction bases with no gene match: 7. The germline CDR1 and CDR2 sequences are SQVTM and ANQGSEA.

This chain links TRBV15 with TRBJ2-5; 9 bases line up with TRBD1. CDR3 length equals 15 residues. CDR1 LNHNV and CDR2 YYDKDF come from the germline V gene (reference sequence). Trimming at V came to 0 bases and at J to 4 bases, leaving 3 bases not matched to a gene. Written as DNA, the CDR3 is TGTGCCACCAGCAGAGATAACAGGGGGCGAGAGACCCAGTACTTC. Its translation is CATSRDNRGRETQYF. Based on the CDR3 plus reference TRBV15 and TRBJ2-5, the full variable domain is DAMVIQNPRYQVTQFGKPVTLSCSQTLNHNVMYWYQQKSSQAPKLLFHYYDKDFNNEADTPDNFQSRRPNTSFCFLDIRSPGLGDTAMYLCATSRDNRGRETQYFGPGTRLLVL.

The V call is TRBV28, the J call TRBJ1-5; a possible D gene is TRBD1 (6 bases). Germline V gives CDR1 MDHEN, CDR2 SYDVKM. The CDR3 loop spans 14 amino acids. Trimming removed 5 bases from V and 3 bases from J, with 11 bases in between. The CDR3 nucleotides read TGTGCCAGCAGTGAACAGGGATTCAATCAGCCCCAGCATTTT. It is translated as CASSEQGFNQPQHF.

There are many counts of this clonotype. The CDR3 DNA reads as TGTGCCAGCAGCCAAGCTACGGGGGAGCAGTTCTTC. Its translation is CASSQATGEQFF. J is TRBJ2-1 and V is TRBV3-1; D is possibly TRBD2 (5 bases). Trimming pared 1 base from V and 10 bases from J, leaving 8 bases between. The CDR3 spans 12 residues. Germline V CDR1 and CDR2: LGHDT, YNNKEL (reference sequence).

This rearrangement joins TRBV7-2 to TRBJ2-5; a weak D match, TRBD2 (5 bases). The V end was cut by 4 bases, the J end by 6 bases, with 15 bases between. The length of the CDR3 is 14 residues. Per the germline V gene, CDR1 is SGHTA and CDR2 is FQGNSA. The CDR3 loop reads CASSSDVGVKTQYF. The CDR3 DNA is TGTGCCAGCAGCTCGGACGTGGGAGTGAAGACCCAGTACTTC.

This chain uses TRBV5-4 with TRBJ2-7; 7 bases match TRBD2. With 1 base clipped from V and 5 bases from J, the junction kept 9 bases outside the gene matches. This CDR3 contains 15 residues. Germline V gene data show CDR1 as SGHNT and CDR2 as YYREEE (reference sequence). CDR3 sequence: CASSLRTRGLDEQYF. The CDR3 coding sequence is TGTGCCAGCAGCTTGAGGACTAGAGGTTTAGACGAGCAGTACTTC.

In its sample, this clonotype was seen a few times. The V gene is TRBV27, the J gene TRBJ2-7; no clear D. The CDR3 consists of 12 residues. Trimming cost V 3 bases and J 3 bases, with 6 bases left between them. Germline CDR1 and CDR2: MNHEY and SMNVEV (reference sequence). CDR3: CASSFKRYEQYF. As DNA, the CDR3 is TGTGCCAGCAGTTTTAAGCGCTACGAGCAGTACTTC.

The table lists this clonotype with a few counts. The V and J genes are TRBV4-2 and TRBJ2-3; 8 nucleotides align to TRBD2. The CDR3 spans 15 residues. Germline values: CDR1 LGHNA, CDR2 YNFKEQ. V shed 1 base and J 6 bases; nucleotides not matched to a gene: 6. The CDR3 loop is CASSQGDGGRDTQYF. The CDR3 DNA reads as TGTGCCAGCAGCCAAGGAGACGGCGGGAGGGATACGCAGTATTTT.

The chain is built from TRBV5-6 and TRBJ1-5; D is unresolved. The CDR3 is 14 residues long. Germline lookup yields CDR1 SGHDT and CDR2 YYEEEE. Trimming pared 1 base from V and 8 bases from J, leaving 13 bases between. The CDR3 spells CASSLTAAGKPQHF. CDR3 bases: TGTGCCAGCAGCTTGACGGCAGCGGGAAAGCCCCAGCATTTT.

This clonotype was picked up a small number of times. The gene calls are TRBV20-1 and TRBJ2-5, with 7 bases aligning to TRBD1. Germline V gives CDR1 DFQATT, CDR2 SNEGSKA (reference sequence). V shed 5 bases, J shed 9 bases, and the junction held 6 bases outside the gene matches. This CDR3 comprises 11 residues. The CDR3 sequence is CSAGPQGSQYF. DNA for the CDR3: TGCAGTGCTGGACCACAGGGGTCCCAGTACTTC.

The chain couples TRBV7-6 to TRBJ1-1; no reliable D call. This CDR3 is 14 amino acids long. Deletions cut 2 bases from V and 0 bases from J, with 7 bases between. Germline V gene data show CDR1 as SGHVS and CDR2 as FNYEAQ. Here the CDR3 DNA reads TGTGCCAGCAGCTTACAGACCTTGAACACTGAAGCTTTCTTT. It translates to CASSLQTLNTEAFF. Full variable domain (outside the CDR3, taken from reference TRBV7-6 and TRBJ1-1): GAGVSQSPRYKVTKRGQDVALRCDPISGHVSLYWYRQALGQGPEFLTYFNYEAQQDKSGLPNDRFSAERPEGSISTLTIQRTEQRDSAMYRCASSLQTLNTEAFFGQGTRLTVV.

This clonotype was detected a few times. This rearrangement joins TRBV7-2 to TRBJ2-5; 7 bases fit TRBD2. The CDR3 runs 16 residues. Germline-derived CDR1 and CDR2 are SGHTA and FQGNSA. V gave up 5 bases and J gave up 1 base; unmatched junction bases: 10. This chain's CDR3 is CASSPGPPSGQETQYF. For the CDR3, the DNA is TGTGCCAGCAGCCCCGGCCCACCTAGCGGCCAAGAGACCCAGTACTTC.

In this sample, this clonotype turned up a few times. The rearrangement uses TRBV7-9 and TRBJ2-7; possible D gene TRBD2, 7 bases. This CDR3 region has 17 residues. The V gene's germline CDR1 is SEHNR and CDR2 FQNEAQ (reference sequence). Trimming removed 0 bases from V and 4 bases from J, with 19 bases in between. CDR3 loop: CASSLAWGPSGVYEQYF. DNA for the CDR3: TGTGCCAGCAGCTTAGCGTGGGGGCCTAGCGGAGTTTACGAGCAGTACTTC. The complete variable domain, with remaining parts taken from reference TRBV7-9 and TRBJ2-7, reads DTGVSQNPRHKITKRGQNVTFRCDPISEHNRLYWYRQTLGQGPEFLTYFQNEAQLEKSRLLSDRFSAERPKGSFSTLEIQRTEQGDSAMYLCASSLAWGPSGVYEQYFGPGTRLTVT.

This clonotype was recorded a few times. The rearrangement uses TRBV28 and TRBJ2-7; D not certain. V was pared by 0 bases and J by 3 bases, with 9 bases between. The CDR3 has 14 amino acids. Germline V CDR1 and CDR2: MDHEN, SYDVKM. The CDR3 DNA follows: TGTGCCAGCAGTTTATGGCGGTCCGACTACGAGCAGTACTTC. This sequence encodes CASSLWRSDYEQYF.